This note documents a single TCR beta chain sequence. RNA in amounts of roughly 0.5 to 1 ug was reverse transcribed with random hexamers. TCRdb independently ran MiXCR on the immunoSEQ multiplex PCR reads; one entry per CDR3 protein. The repertoire holds around 95,000 distinct CDR3 sequences, with 95% as singletons. This sample stems from a study of CD8 T cells in Susac syndrome. V was clipped by 2 bases and J by 4 bases, with 6 bases between them. CDR3 length: 12 residues. The chain carries TRBV12-3 or TRBV12-4 and TRBJ2-7; no clear D gene. This receptor was identified in a human donor with Susac syndrome. Sequencing was performed on CD8+ T cells from PBMCs. This chain's CDR3 is CASSLNRYEQYF. Written as DNA, the CDR3 is TGTGCCAGCAGTTTAAATAGGTACGAGCAGTACTTC.